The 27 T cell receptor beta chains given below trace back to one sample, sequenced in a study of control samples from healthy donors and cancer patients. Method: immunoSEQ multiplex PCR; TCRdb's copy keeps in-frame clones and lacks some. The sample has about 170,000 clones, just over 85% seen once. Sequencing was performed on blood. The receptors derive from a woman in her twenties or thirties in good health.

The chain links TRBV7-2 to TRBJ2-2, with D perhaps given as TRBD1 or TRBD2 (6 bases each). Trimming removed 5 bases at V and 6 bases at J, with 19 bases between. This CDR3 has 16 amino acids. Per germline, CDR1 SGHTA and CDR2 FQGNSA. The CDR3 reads CASSTGTPRGPGELFF. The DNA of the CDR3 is TGTGCCAGCAGCACAGGGACTCCCCGAGGGCCCGGGGAGCTGTTTTTT.

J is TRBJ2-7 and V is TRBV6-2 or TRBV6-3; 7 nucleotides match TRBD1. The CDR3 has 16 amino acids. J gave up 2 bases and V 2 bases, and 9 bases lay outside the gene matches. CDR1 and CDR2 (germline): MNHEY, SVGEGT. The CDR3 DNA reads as TGTGCCAGCAGTTACACCACCTGGGACAGAACCTACGAGCAGTACTTC. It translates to CASSYTTWDRTYEQYF.

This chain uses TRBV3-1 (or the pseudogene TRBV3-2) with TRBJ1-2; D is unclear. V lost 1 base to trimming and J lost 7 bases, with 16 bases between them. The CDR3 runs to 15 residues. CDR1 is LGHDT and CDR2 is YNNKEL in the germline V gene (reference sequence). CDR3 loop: CASSQGGSGVGGYTF. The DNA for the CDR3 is TGTGCCAGCAGCCAAGGGGGTTCCGGCGTGGGTGGCTACACCTTC.

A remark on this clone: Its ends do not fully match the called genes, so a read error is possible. CDR3 sequence (DNA): TGTGCCAGCAGCTCTACAAACCGCGGACAGGGAAAGAACTTC. It is translated as CASSSTNRGQGKNF. The chain combines TRBV7-9 with TRBJ2-7; TRBD1 aligns across 8 bases. This CDR3 contains 14 residues. Germline loops: CDR1 SEHNR, CDR2 FQNEAQ (reference sequence).

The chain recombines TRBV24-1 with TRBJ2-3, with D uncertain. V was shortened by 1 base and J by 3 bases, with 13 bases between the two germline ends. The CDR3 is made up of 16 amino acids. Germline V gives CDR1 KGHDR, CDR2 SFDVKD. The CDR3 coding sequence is TGTGCCACCAGTGATTTAGCAGACCCACTGACAGATACGCAGTATTTT. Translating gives CATSDLADPLTDTQYF.

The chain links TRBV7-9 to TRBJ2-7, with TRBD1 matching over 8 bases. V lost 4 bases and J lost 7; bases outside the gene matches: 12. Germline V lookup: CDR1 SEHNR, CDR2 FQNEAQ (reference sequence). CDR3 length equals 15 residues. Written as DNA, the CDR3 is TGTGCCAGCAGCTCCGGACAGGGCAGCCTCGAGGAGCAGTACGTC. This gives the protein CASSSGQGSLEEQYV.

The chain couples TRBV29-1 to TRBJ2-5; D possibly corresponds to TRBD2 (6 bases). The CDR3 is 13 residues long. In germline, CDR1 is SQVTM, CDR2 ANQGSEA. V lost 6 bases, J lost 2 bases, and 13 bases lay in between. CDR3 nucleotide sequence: TGCAGCGTGGGACTGGGGCTACAAGAGACCCAGTACTTC. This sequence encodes CSVGLGLQETQYF.

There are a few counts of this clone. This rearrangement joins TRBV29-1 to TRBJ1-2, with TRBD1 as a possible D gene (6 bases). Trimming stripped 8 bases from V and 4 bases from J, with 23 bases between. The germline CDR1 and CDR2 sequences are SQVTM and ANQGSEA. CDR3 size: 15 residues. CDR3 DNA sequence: TGCAGCATAATCCGACAGCTCGAAGGGGGCTATGGCTACACCTTC. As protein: CSIIRQLEGGYGYTF.

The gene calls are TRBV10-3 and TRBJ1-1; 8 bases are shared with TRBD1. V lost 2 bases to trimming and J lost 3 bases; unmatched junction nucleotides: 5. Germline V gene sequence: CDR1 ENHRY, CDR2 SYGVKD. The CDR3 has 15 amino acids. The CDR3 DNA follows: TGTGCCATCAGTGAGCCCCAGGGGGCCCACACTGAAGCTTTCTTT. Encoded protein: CAISEPQGAHTEAFF.

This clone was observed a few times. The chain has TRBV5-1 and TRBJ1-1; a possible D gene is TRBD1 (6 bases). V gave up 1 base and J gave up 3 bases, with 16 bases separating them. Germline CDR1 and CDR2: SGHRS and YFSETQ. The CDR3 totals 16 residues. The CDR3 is CASSLPETGKDTEAFF. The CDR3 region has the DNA TGCGCCAGCAGCTTGCCCGAAACAGGGAAGGACACTGAAGCTTTCTTT.

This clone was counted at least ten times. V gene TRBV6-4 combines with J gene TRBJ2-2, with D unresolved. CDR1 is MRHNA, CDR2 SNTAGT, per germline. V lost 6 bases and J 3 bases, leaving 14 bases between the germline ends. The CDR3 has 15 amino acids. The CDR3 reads CASSADGGDTGELFF. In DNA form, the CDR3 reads TGTGCCAGCAGCGCTGATGGCGGAGACACCGGGGAGCTGTTTTTT.

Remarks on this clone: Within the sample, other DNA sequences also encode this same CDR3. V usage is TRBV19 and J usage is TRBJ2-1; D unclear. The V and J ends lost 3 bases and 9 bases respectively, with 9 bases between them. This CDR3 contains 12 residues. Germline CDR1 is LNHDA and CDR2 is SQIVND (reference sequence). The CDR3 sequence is CASSMEGGEQFF. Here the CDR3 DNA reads TGTGCCAGTAGTATGGAAGGCGGTGAGCAGTTCTTC.

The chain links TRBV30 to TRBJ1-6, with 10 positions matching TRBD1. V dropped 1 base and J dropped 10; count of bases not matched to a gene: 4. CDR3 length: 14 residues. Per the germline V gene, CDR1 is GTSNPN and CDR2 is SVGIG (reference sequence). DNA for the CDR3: TGTGCCTGGAGTGCCGACAGGGGGCCATCACCCCTCCACTTT. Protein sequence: CAWSADRGPSPLHF.

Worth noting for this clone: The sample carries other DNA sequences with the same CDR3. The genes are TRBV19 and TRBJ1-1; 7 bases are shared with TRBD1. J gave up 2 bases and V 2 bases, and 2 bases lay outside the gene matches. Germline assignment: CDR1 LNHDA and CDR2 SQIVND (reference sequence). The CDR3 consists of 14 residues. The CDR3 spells CASSITGANTEAFF. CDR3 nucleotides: TGTGCCAGTAGTATAACAGGGGCTAACACTGAAGCTTTCTTT.

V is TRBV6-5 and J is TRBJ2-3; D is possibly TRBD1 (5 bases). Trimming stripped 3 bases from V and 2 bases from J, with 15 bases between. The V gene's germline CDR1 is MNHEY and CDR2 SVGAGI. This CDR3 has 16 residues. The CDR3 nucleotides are TGTGCCAGCAGTTATACGGTGGGGCTAAACACAGATACGCAGTATTTT. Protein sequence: CASSYTVGLNTDTQYF.

CDR3 in amino acids: CASSSGPTSYGYTF. The DNA for the CDR3 is TGTGCCAGCAGTTCGGGTCCTACGAGCTATGGCTACACCTTC. The chain couples TRBV28 to TRBJ1-2; D is unclear. Germline V gives CDR1 MDHEN, CDR2 SYDVKM. V was cut by 4 bases and J by 4 bases, with 13 bases left in between. This CDR3 is built from 14 residues.

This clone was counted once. For the CDR3, the DNA is TGTGCCAGCAGCCCCCCCGTGAGGGCGAATTCACCCCTCCACTTT. As protein: CASSPPVRANSPLHF. This sequence joins TRBV3-1 (or the pseudogene TRBV3-2) and TRBJ1-6; unclear D gene. CDR3 length equals 15 residues. Trimming removed 4 bases from V and 7 bases from J, with 14 bases in between. Germline V gene sequence: CDR1 LGHDT, CDR2 YNNKEL (reference sequence).

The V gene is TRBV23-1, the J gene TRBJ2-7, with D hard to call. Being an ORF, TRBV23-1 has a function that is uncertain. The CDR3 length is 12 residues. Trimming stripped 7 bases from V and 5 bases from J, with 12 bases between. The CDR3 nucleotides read TGCGCCAGCAAGGGTCTTTTCAACGAGCAGTACTTC. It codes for CASKGLFNEQYF.

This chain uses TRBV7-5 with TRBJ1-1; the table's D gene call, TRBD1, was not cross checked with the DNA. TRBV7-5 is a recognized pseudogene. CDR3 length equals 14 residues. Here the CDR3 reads CARRRQGPGTEAFF. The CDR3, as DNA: TGTGCCAGAAGACGACAGGGTCCTGGGACTGAAGCTTTCTTT.

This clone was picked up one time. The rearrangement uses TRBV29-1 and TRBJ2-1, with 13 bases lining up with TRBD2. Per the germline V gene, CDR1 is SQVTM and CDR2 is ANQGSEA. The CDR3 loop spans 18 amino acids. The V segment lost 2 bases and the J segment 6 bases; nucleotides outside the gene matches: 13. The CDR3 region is CSVEFTSGRGLLLNEQFF. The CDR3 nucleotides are TGCAGCGTTGAATTCACTAGCGGGAGGGGACTGTTACTCAATGAGCAGTTCTTC.

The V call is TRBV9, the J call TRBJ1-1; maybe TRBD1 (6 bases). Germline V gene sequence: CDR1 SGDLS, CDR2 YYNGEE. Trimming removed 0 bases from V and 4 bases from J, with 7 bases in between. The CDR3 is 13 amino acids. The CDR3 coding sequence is TGTGCCAGCAGCGTAGGCAGGGGCACTGAAGCTTTCTTT. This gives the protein CASSVGRGTEAFF.

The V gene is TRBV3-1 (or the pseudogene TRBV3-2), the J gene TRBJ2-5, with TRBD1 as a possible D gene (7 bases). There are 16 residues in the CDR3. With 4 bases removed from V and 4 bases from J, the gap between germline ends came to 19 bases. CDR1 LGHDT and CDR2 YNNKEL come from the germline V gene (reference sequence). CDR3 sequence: CASSRDGQGGRETQYF. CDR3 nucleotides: TGTGCCAGCAGCCGCGATGGTCAGGGGGGCCGAGAGACCCAGTACTTC.

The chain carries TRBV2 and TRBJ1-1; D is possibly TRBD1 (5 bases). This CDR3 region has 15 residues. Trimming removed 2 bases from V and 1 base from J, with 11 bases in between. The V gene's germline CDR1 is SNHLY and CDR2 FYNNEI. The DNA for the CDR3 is TGTGCCAGCAGTGAACAGAGGCAGGGGAACACTGAAGCTTTCTTT. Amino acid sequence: CASSEQRQGNTEAFF.

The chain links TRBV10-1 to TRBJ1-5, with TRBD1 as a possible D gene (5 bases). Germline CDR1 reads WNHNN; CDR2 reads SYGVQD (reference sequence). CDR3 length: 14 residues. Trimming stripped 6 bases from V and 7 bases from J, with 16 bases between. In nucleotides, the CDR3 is TGCGCCAGCAGCGCGGGACCCGCGAACCAGCCCCAGCATTTT. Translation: CASSAGPANQPQHF.

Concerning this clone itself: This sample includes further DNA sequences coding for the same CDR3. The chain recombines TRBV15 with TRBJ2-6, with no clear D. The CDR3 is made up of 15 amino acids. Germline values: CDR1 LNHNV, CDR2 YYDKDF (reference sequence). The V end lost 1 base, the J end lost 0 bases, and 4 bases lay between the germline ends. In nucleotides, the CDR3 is TGTGCCACCAGCAGAGTTAGCTCTGGGGCCAACGTCCTGACTTTC. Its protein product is CATSRVSSGANVLTF.

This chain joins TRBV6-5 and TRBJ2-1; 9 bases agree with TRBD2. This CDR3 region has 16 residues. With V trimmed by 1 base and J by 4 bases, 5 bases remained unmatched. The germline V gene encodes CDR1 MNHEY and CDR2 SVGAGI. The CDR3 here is CASSYLTSGSYNEQFF. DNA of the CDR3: TGTGCCAGCAGTTACTTGACTAGCGGCTCATACAATGAGCAGTTCTTC.

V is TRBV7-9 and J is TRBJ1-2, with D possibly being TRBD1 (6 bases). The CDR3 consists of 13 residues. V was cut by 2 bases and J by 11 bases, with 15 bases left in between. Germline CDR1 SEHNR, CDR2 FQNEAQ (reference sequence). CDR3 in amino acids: CASSLNRELRYTF. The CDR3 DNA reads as TGTGCCAGCAGCTTAAACAGGGAATTGAGATACACCTTC.